The source of this T cell receptor beta chain is a study of T cells in localized non-small cell lung cancer. Notes on the study in general: Measurement of T cell clonality placed uninvolved adjacent lung highest, above the level in tumor.

Clones were read by immunoSEQ multiplex PCR, and TCRdb kept only the in-frame ones, dropping some. This sample has fewer than 90,000 clones; about 83% occur once, and the top ten carry 2.5% to 3%. As for this clone: Its antigen remains unidentified.

The source material was peripheral blood, sampled before any cancer treatment. The clonotype comes from a man aged 35 to 70 with stage I lung adenocarcinoma.

The CDR3 DNA reads TGTGCCAGCAGCCGCGACTCTTACAATGAGCAGTTCTTC. It specifies CASSRDSYNEQFF. The chain uses TRBV7-7 and TRBJ2-1; D not resolved. This CDR3 region has 13 residues. The ends were cut back, 5 bases at V and 4 bases at J, with 9 bases in the middle. In germline, CDR1 is SSHAT, CDR2 FNYEAQ (reference sequence).